The clone carrying this T cell receptor (beta chain) was observed a few times. The antigen is not known. This CDR3 comprises 15 residues. Germline loops: CDR1 DFQATT, CDR2 SNEGSKA (reference sequence). With V trimmed by 5 bases and J by 0 bases, 7 bases remained unmatched. During construction of the library, unique molecular identifiers were attached to individual cDNA molecules for quantitative, reproducible TCR counting. TCRdb independently ran MiXCR on the RACE reads; one entry per CDR3 protein. In the table there are fewer than 500,000 distinct CDR3 sequences, more than 4.5% of which are singletons. Time point of the sample: patch test 1, 2 weeks after DPC sensitization. Described treatment: therapeutic diphenylcyclopropenone sensitization with weekly scalp DPC. Patch tests were applied only after blood draws. The data stem from a study of human T cells and chemical hapten exposure. Study results and limitations: Significantly more large CDR3 similarity clusters were formed by expanded TCRs than by controls.

The chain carries TRBV20-1 and TRBJ1-2; TRBD1 matches 9 bases. Sequences were derived from whole blood, sampled in connection with sensitization to the hapten diphenylcyclopropenone (DPC). The source of this sequence is a woman aged 45-65 years with alopecia areata. Some clones in this sample may be carry-over from other donors' samples. CDR3 protein: CSAVDRGSPNYGYTF. The CDR3 region has the DNA TGCAGTGCTGTGGACAGGGGAAGTCCTAACTATGGCTACACCTTC.